What follows are 25 T cell receptor beta chains derived from one specimen sequenced in a study of glioma-infiltrating T cells. TCR alpha and beta CDR3 regions were amplified from RNA using iRepertoire nested multiplex PCR. TCRdb reprocessed the multiplex PCR reads via MiXCR and lists one record per CDR3 protein. The sample lists about 410,000 distinct CDR3 sequences, roughly two fifths seen once, with around 12% in the top ten. The sample comprised glioma tissue, nonneoplastic brain tissue, or PBMCs (not recorded which). All receptors derive from a human donor with low-grade glioma or glioblastoma, undergoing nonglioma brain surgery, or in good health (not recorded which).

About this clonotype itself: A much more abundant neighbour one base away suggests this may be a read error. The V gene is TRBV28, the J gene TRBJ2-7; D may correspond to TRBD1 or TRBD2 (6 bases each). Looked up from germline, CDR1 is MDHEN and CDR2 is SYDVKM. CDR3 length: 14 amino acids. CDR3 coding DNA: TGTGCCACCGGGGGCCATACGGGGGCCTACGAGGAGTACTTC. This translates into CATGGHTGAYEEYF.

CDR3 DNA sequence: TGCGCCAGCAGCCAACGGTGGCAGGGGGACACCGGGGAGCTGTTTTTT. Its translation is CASSQRWQGDTGELFF. V is TRBV4-1 and J is TRBJ2-2, with 7 bases fitting TRBD1. The CDR3 length is 16 residues. Per the germline V gene, CDR1 is MGHRA and CDR2 is YSYEKL. The junction had 6 bases not matched to a gene; V was cut back by 2 bases and J by 3 bases.

The chain joins TRBV10-3 to TRBJ1-1; D gene ambiguous. The CDR3 loop spans 14 amino acids. The ends were cut back, 3 bases at V and 3 bases at J, with 11 bases in the middle. Germline V CDR1 and CDR2: ENHRY, SYGVKD. The CDR3 nucleotides read TGTGCCATCAGTGAATGGAGCTTAGACACTGAAGCTTTCTTT. This encodes CAISEWSLDTEAFF.

The CDR3 loop is CASSLGLGGPQYF. The CDR3 DNA follows: TGTGCCAGCAGTCTCGGGTTGGGGGGACCCCAGTACTTC. This chain joins TRBV27 and TRBJ2-7; D might be TRBD2 (6 bases). The ends were cut back, 5 bases at V and 10 bases at J, with 18 bases in the middle. The germline CDR1 and CDR2 sequences are MNHEY and SMNVEV (reference sequence). This CDR3 spans 13 amino acids.

The chain combines TRBV6-1 with TRBJ2-1; D perhaps matches TRBD1 (5 bases). CDR3 size: 15 residues. Germline V CDR1 and CDR2: MNHNS, SASEGT. V shed 5 bases and J shed 0 bases, with 11 bases lying between them. CDR3 in amino acids: CASSMTEPSYNEQFF. The CDR3 DNA is TGTGCCAGCAGTATGACAGAACCCTCCTACAATGAGCAGTTCTTC.

The chain joins TRBV9 to TRBJ1-5; unclear D gene. CDR1 SGDLS and CDR2 YYNGEE come from the germline V gene. The CDR3 sequence is 14 residues long. Trimming removed 0 bases at V and 0 bases at J, with 4 bases between. The CDR3 coding sequence is TGTGCCAGCAGCGTAGGCGATAGCAATCAGCCCCAGCATTTT. Protein sequence: CASSVGDSNQPQHF.

The chain combines TRBV10-3 with TRBJ1-1, with 7 bases that match TRBD1. J was trimmed by 1 base and V by 6 bases; bases with no gene match: 5. The CDR3 spans 14 residues. CDR1 is ENHRY and CDR2 is SYGVKD in the germline V gene. The CDR3, as DNA: TGTGCCATCAGAAGGGACAGCACGAACACTGAAGCTTTCTTT. Translation gives CAIRRDSTNTEAFF.

On this clonotype itself: A much larger clone lies a single base off, so this may be a read error. This chain joins TRBV27 and TRBJ1-2; D is unresolved. The germline V gene has CDR1 MNHEY and CDR2 SMNVEV (reference sequence). The CDR3 is 11 amino acids. CDR3 sequence reads: CDTLGRDGYTF. The CDR3 DNA follows: TGTGACACCTTGGGCCGGGATGGCTACACCTTC.

As to this clonotype: A much more abundant neighbour one base away suggests this may be a read error. The J gene is TRBJ1-2, the V gene TRBV27, with D unclear. Germline V gene lookup returns CDR1 MNHEY and CDR2 SMNVEV (reference sequence). The CDR3 covers 11 residues. The CDR3 nucleotides read TGTGCCACCTTGGGCCGGGATGGCTACAACTTC. It is translated as CATLGRDGYNF.

This clonotype was recorded a few times. V is TRBV7-2 and J is TRBJ1-5; no firm D call. Trimming pared 2 bases from V and 5 bases from J, leaving 10 bases between. The CDR3 is 14 residues long. CDR1 and CDR2 (germline): SGHTA, FQGNSA. The CDR3 DNA reads TGTGCCAGCAGCTTATCAACAGTACATCAGCCCCAGCATTTT. Translated, it gives CASSLSTVHQPQHF.

The V and J genes are TRBV27 and TRBJ2-7; a weak D match, TRBD2 (5 bases). From germline, CDR1 is MNHEY and CDR2 SMNVEV (reference sequence). Trimming left V 3 bases short and J 7 bases short, with 13 bases between. This CDR3 has 13 amino acids. CDR3 loop: CASSFVARDEQYF. As DNA, the CDR3 is TGTGCCAGCAGTTTTGTGGCACGGGATGAGCAGTACTTC.

This clonotype was recorded a few times. V usage is TRBV20-1 and J usage is TRBJ2-1, with a weak D call TRBD1 (6 bases). Germline V gives CDR1 DFQATT, CDR2 SNEGSKA (reference sequence). Trimming removed 0 bases from V and 0 bases from J, with 12 bases in between. The CDR3 is 16 amino acids. In DNA, the CDR3 is TGCAGTGCTAGAGATTGGGGGCCGAGCTCCTACAATGAGCAGTTCTTC. It codes for CSARDWGPSSYNEQFF.

J is TRBJ2-7 and V is TRBV18, with TRBD2 matching 11 bases. The CDR3 runs 15 residues. V shed 5 bases, J shed 7 bases, and the junction held 10 bases outside the gene matches. CDR1 and CDR2 (germline): KGHSH, LQKENI. The CDR3 protein is CASSSGTSGLTEQYF. The CDR3 DNA sequence: TGTGCCAGCTCATCCGGGACTAGCGGCCTTACGGAGCAGTACTTC.

This clonotype was seen many times. V gene TRBV6-2 or TRBV6-3 combines with J gene TRBJ1-2; D is uncertain. Germline CDR1 MNHEY, CDR2 SVGEGT. CDR3 length: 12 amino acids. The V end lost 7 bases, the J end lost 3 bases, and 9 bases lay between the germline ends. The CDR3 DNA sequence: TGTGCCAGCAAAAAGGCGGACTATGGCTACACCTTC. Residues: CASKKADYGYTF.

The chain carries TRBV4-3 and TRBJ2-1; maybe TRBD2 (5 bases). V lost 0 bases and J lost 5, with 5 bases in between. The CDR3 extends over 13 amino acids. CDR1 is LGHNA and CDR2 is YSLEER in the germline V gene. The CDR3: CASSQDGDNEQFF. The CDR3 DNA follows: TGCGCCAGCAGCCAAGACGGGGACAATGAGCAGTTCTTC.

V and J are TRBV7-9 and TRBJ1-2, with a possible D match to TRBD1 (5 bases). The V end lost 0 bases, the J end lost 8 bases, and 10 bases lay between the germline ends. The CDR3 spans 13 residues. CDR1 and CDR2 from the germline V gene are SEHNR and FQNEAQ (reference sequence). The CDR3 DNA is TGTGCCAGCAGCTTAGCGGCCAGGGCCGGCTACACCTTC. Its translation: CASSLAARAGYTF. Variable domain in full (rest from reference TRBV7-9 and TRBJ1-2): DTGVSQNPRHKITKRGQNVTFRCDPISEHNRLYWYRQTLGQGPEFLTYFQNEAQLEKSRLLSDRFSAERPKGSFSTLEIQRTEQGDSAMYLCASSLAARAGYTFGSGTRLTVV.

This chain uses TRBV29-1 with TRBJ2-3; 9 nucleotides match TRBD1. This CDR3 has 13 residues. V shed 3 bases, J shed 6 bases, and the junction held 4 bases outside the gene matches. Germline V gene lookup returns CDR1 SQVTM and CDR2 ANQGSEA. CDR3 sequence (DNA): TGCAGCGTTGAGGGACAGGGATCCGATACGCAGTATTTT. Translation: CSVEGQGSDTQYF.

This clonotype has at least ten counts. The chain has TRBV15 and TRBJ2-2; D call uncertain. With 0 bases removed from V and 1 base from J, the gap between germline ends came to 9 bases. The CDR3 loop spans 16 amino acids. The germline gives CDR1 LNHNV, CDR2 YYDKDF (reference sequence). The CDR3 protein is CATSREGRMNTGELFF. CDR3 DNA sequence: TGTGCCACCAGCAGAGAGGGCAGGATGAACACCGGGGAGCTGTTTTTT.

J is TRBJ2-2 and V is TRBV24-1; 8 bases are a match to TRBD1. Germline lookup yields CDR1 KGHDR and CDR2 SFDVKD. Trimming removed 3 bases from V and 0 bases from J; junction bases left unmatched: 5. This CDR3 is built from 17 residues. CDR3: CATSDPTGGSNTGELFF. In DNA form, the CDR3 reads TGTGCCACCAGTGATCCTACAGGGGGATCGAACACCGGGGAGCTGTTTTTT.

Points on this clonotype: Since the CDR3 does not end with the conserved phenylalanine or tryptophan, this likely comes from a read error. The rearrangement uses TRBV28 and TRBJ2-7, with D possibly TRBD2 on 5 matching bases. V lost 7 bases and J lost 4, with 14 bases in between. The CDR3 spans 13 residues. CDR1 and CDR2 from the germline V gene are MDHEN and SYDVKM. The CDR3 protein is CASTSEERYEQYS. The CDR3 bases are TGTGCCAGCACCTCGGAAGAGCGGTACGAGCAGTACTCC.

Concerning this clonotype itself: A read error may account for a junction end that differs from germline. This rearrangement joins TRBV4-1 to TRBJ1-2, with a possible D match to TRBD1 (6 bases). CDR1 and CDR2 from the germline V gene are MGHRA and YSYEKL. The CDR3 sequence is 16 residues long. CDR3 coding DNA: TGCGCCAGCAGCCGGAACCTCCGGATTGGCACACAGGGCTGCACCTTC. It codes for CASSRNLRIGTQGCTF.

The chain carries TRBV4-3 and TRBJ2-7; 7 positions agree with TRBD1. Germline CDR1 is LGHNA and CDR2 is YSLEER. The CDR3 has 14 residues. V was pared by 4 bases and J by 3 bases, with 6 bases of the junction left unmatched. The CDR3 DNA reads TGCGCCAGCAGCCTGACAGGGTCCGGCTACGAGCAGTACTTC. Translating gives CASSLTGSGYEQYF.

Concerning this clonotype: A read error is possible here, since a much larger clone lies one base away. The chain carries TRBV2 and TRBJ2-7, with a weak D call TRBD2 (5 bases). V lost 6 bases and J 4 bases, leaving 7 bases between the germline ends. CDR1 and CDR2 (germline): SNHLY, FYNNEI. The CDR3 is made up of 11 amino acids. The CDR3 protein is CASRRVYEQYF. CDR3 nucleotide sequence: TGTGCCAGCAGGAGGGTATACGAGCAGTACTTC.

This chain joins TRBV11-2 and TRBJ1-2; D unresolved. V was shortened by 0 bases and J by 8 bases, with 13 bases between the two germline ends. The V gene's germline CDR1 is SGHAT and CDR2 FQNNGV. The CDR3 runs 14 residues. CDR3: CASSLERGWGGYTF. DNA for the CDR3: TGTGCCAGCAGCTTAGAACGGGGTTGGGGAGGCTACACCTTC.

This clonotype has more than one count but fewer than ten. The chain employs TRBV7-2 and TRBJ2-7; 8 bases are shared with TRBD2. The junction had 11 bases not matched to a gene; V was cut back by 5 bases and J by 2 bases. The length of the CDR3 is 16 residues. Germline-derived CDR1 and CDR2 are SGHTA and FQGNSA. The CDR3 here is CASSPWTSQTPYEQYF. The CDR3 DNA is TGTGCCAGCAGCCCCTGGACTAGCCAAACCCCCTACGAGCAGTACTTC. Variable domain in full (rest from reference TRBV7-2 and TRBJ2-7): GAGVSQSPSNKVTEKGKDVELRCDPISGHTALYWYRQSLGQGLEFLIYFQGNSAPDKSGLPSDRFSAERTGGSVSTLTIQRTQQEDSAVYLCASSPWTSQTPYEQYFGPGTRLTVT.